This T cell receptor beta chain was captured by sequencing in a study of Graves' ophthalmopathy and Graves' hyperthyroidism. Study-wide background: Where ophthalmopathy was absent within 18 months of follow-up, hyperthyroidism was stable.

CDR3 regions of TCR beta were amplified from RNA transcripts. The authors performed first-round RT-PCR with HTBI primers and then a second-round multiplex PCR. TCRdb ran MiXCR on the multiplex PCR reads and lists one entry per CDR3 protein. This sample has 580,000 or so distinct CDR3 sequences, with under 45% found just once. CDR3 length: 15 residues. The germline CDR1 and CDR2 sequences are DFQATT and SNEGSKA (reference sequence). The ends were cut back, 6 bases at V and 3 bases at J, with 15 bases in the middle. This clonotype was recorded many times. Specimen: peripheral blood or thyroid tissue (not recorded which). This TCR was recovered from an adult man with Graves' hyperthyroidism. The chain carries TRBV20-1 and TRBJ1-6; tentatively, D is TRBD1 (6 bases). The CDR3 nucleotides are TGCAGTGCCAGGGACATAACGGACTATAATTCACCCCTCCACTTT. Protein product: CSARDITDYNSPLHF.